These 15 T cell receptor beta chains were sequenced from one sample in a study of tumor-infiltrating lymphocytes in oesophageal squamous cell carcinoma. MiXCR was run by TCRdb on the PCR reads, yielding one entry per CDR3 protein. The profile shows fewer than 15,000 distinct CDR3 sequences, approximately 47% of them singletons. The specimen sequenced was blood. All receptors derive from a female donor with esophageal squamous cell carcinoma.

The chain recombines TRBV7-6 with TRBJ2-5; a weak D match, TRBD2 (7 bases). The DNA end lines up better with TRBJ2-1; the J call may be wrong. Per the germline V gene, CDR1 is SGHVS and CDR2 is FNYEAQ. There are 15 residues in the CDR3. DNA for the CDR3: TGTGCCAGCAGCTTAGTCGGGGGGCCTTACAATGAGCAGTTCTTC. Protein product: CASSLVGGPYNEQFF.

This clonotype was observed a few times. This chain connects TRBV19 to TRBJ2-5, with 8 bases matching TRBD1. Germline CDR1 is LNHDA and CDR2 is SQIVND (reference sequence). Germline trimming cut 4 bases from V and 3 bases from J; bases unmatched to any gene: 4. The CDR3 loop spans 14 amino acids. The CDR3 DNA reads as TGTGCCAGTAGTAGGGGGACAGGCAAAGAGACCCAGTACTTC. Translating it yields CASSRGTGKETQYF.

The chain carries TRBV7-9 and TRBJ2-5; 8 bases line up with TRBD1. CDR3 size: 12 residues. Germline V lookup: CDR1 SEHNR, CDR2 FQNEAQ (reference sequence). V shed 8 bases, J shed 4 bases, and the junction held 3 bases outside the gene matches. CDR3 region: CASGQGGETQYF. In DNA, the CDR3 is TGTGCCAGCGGACAGGGCGGAGAGACCCAGTACTTC.

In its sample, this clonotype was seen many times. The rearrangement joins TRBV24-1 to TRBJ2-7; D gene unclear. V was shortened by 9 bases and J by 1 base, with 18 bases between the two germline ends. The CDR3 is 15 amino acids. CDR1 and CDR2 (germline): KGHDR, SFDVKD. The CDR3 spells CATPSCLRVSYEQYF. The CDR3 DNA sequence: TGTGCCACCCCGTCTTGCCTCCGTGTTTCCTACGAGCAGTACTTC.

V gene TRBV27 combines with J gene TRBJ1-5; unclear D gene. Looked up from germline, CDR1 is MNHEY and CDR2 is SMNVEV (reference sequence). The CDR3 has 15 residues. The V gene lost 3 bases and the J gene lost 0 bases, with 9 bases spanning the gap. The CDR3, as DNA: TGTGCCAGCAGTTTGAACATCCATAGCAATCAGCCCCAGCATTTT. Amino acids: CASSLNIHSNQPQHF.

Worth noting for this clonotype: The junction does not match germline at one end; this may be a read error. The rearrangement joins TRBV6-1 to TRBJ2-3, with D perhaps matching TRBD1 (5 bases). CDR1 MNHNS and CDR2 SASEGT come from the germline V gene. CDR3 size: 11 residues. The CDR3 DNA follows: TGTGCCAGCCAGGGTTACTACGAGCAGTACTTT. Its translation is CASQGYYEQYF.

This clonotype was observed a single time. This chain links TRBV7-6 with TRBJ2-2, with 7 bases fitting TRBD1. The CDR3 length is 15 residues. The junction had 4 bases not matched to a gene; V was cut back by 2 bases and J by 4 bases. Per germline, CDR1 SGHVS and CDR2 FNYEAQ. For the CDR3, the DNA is TGTGCCAGCAGCTTACAACAGGGGAGCACCGGGGAGCTGTTTTTT. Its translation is CASSLQQGSTGELFF.

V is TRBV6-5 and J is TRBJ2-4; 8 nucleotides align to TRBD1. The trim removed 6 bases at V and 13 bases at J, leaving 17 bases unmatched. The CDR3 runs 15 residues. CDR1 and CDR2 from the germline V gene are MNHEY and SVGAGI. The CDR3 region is CASSLEYRGASEQYF. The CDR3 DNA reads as TGTGCCAGCAGCTTAGAATACAGGGGGGCGAGTGAGCAGTACTTC.

Here the CDR3 reads CAWSVGAGANVLTF. In DNA form, the CDR3 reads TGTGCCTGGAGTGTGGGGGCTGGGGCCAACGTCCTGACTTTC. The genes are TRBV30 and TRBJ2-6, with D possibly called TRBD1 or TRBD2 (5 bases each). V lost 0 bases, J lost 2 bases, and 5 bases lay in between. CDR3 length equals 14 residues. The germline gives CDR1 GTSNPN, CDR2 SVGIG (reference sequence).

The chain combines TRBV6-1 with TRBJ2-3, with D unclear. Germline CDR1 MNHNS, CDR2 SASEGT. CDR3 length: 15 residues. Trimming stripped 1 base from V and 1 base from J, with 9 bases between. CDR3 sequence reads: CASSEEAGGTDTQYF. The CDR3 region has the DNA TGTGCCAGCAGTGAAGAGGCTGGGGGCACAGATACGCAGTATTTT.

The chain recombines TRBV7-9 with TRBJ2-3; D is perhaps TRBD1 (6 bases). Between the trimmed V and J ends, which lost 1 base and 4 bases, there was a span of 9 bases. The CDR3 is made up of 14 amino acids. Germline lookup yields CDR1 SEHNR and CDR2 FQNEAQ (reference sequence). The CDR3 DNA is TGTGCCAGCAGCTTAGAGACAGGTTCAGATACGCAGTATTTT. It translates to CASSLETGSDTQYF.

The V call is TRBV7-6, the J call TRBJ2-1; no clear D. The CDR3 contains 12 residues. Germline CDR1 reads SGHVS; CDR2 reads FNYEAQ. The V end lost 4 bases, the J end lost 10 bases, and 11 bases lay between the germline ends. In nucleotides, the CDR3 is TGTGCCAGCAGCTCGGGTCGGAACGAGCAGTTCTTC. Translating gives CASSSGRNEQFF.

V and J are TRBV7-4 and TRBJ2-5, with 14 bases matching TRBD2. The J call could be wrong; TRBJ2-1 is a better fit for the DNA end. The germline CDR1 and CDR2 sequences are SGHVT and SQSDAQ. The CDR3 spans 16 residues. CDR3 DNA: TGTGCCAGCAGAGCTGGGACTAGCGGGAGTTACAATGAGCAGTTCTTC. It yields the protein CASRAGTSGSYNEQFF.

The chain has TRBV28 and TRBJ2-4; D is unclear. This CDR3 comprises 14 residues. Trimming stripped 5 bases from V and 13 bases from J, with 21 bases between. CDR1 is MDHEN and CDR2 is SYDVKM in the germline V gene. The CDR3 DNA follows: TGTGCCAGCAGTGAGAGGCCCTCCTACAATGAGCAGTACTTC. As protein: CASSERPSYNEQYF.

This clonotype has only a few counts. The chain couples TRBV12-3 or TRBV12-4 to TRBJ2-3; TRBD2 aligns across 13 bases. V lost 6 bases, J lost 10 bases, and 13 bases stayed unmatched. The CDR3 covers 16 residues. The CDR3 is CASRGTGTSGTTPQYF. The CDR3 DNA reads TGTGCCAGCAGAGGTACCGGGACTAGCGGGACAACCCCGCAGTATTTT.